This T cell receptor beta chain was captured in a study of CD8 T cells in Susac syndrome (dated by TCRdb to about 2019). Turning to the overall study: The study used repertoire sequencing to test whether antigen drove CD8+ T cell activation and differentiation in Susac syndrome. Clonality of the CD8+ T cell repertoire was compared between around 13 healthy donors, around 14 Susac syndrome patients and around 16 multiple sclerosis patients. Results and caveats for the whole study, not just this receptor: The number of individuals in the TCR sequencing and HLA analysis was acknowledged as relatively small.

RNA was extracted with the RNeasy kit and roughly 0.45 to 1 ug was reverse transcribed using random hexamers. The immunoSEQ multiplex PCR assay, which covers 54 Vbeta and 13 Jbeta segments, was used to amplify TCR beta CDR3 regions. PCR amplification bias was corrected by using a synthetic template baseline for primer optimization and computational correction. As for the authors' bioinformatics: Only productive sequences were kept, with reads annotated to V, D and J genes according to IMGT and analyzed in immunoSEQ Analyzer. Clonality was computed as one minus Shannon entropy normalized by log2 of the number of productive unique sequences. Public and private clones were assessed among the 100 most prevalent clones of each patient and control. A clone was defined as Susac-specific if it was absent from the healthy and MS cohorts, from more than 850 published viral clones and from other ImmuneACCESS disease sequences. Using fastp at Q25 and MiXCR, TCRdb reprocessed the public reads and kept productive beta chains. Every CDR3 protein is listed once, alongside the most common genes and DNA of its rows. What appears here as the V and J calls and clone size reflects TCRdb's work, not the paper's. The sample table shows fewer than 250,000 distinct CDR3 sequences, and 80% to 95% are seen once. About 0.13% of the sample comes from the top ten.

Peripheral blood CD8+ and CD4+ T cells from healthy donors, Susac syndrome patients and multiple sclerosis patients were profiled by high-throughput TCR beta sequencing. Multiple sclerosis controls were treatment-naive patients with stable or active relapsing-remitting disease fulfilling revised McDonald criteria. CD8+ TEMRA cells were enriched by FACS, while bulk CD8+ and CD4+ T cells were purified by magnetic negative isolation. Blood was collected in EDTA tubes and processed within 24 hours, with PBMCs isolated through density gradient centrifugation. PBMCs destined for TCR sequencing were cryopreserved in liquid nitrogen and later thawed in a 37 °C water bath. A purity of at least 90% was achieved for sorted or isolated CD4+, CD8+ and CD8+ TEMRA cells. The CDR3 holds 17 amino acids from the cysteine to the phenylalanine. Just CDR3 DNA is preserved here, 51 bases in frame from base 1. V is clipped by 2 bases and J by 2 bases, and the sequence between their germline boundaries is 17 bases long. According to the germline V gene (reference sequence), CDR1 reads SEHNR and CDR2 reads FQNEAQ.

About this clonotype itself: The antigen it recognizes is unknown. No per-base quality is available; no much larger clone lies one base away.

The sample consisted of CD8+ T cells from PBMCs. The TCR originated in a human donor with multiple sclerosis. Rearrangement joined TRBV7-9 to TRBJ2-3, with no confident D gene call. The CDR3 is CASSLIPPGYATDTQYF. The DNA is as follows: TGTGCCAGCAGCTTAATCCCACCGGGCTACGCCACAGATACGCAGTATTTT.